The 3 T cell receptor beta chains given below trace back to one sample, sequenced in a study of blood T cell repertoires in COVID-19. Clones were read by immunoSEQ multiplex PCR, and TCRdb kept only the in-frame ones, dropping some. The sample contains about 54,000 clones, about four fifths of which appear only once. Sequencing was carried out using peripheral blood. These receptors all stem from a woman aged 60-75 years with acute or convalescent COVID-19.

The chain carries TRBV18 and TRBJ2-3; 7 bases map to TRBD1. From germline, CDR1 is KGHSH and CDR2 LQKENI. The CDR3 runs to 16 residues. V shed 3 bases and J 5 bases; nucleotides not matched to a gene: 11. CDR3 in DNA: TGTGCCAGCTCACCGGGTCTGACAGGGCAAGGAGATACGCAGTATTTT. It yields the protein CASSPGLTGQGDTQYF.

The CDR3 region has the DNA TGTGCCTGGAGTGCTGGACTAGCGGGGGAAAGCACGTTCTTC. Protein product: CAWSAGLAGESTFF. The V and J genes are TRBV30 and TRBJ2-1, with 13 bases identical to TRBD2. Germline V gene lookup returns CDR1 GTSNPN and CDR2 SVGIG (reference sequence). The CDR3 totals 14 residues. V dropped 1 base and J dropped 15; count of bases not matched to a gene: 9.

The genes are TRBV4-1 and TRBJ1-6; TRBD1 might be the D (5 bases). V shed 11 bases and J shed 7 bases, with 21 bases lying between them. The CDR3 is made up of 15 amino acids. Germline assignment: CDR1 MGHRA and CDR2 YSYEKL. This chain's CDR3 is CAANRDLRTNSPLHF. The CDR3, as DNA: TGCGCCGCAAACCGGGACTTACGGACCAATTCACCCCTCCACTTT.